Reported below is one T cell receptor beta chain. The antigen remains undetermined. The sample is drawn from a study of CD4+ T cells in melanoma. Study-level findings and limits: Diverse differentiation states were reported for melanoma neoantigen-specific CD4+ T cells. A reported correlation linked neoantigen-specific CD4+ T cells to CD8+, macrophage and B cell function.

Data came from immunoSEQ multiplex PCR; TCRdb stores just in-frame clones and leaves some out. The table records more than 90,000 clones, roughly 90% of them present only once. The CDR3 is made up of 15 amino acids. The junction had 11 bases not matched to a gene; V was cut back by 5 bases and J by 9 bases. CDR1 and CDR2 from the germline V gene are MNHNY and SVGAGI (reference sequence). Sequences were obtained from peripheral blood. The chain recombines TRBV6-6 with TRBJ2-4; TRBD2 agrees at 9 bases. The TCR comes from a human donor with melanoma. The chain's CDR3 is CASSDTSGPKGIQYF. The CDR3, as DNA: TGTGCCAGCAGTGATACTAGCGGGCCCAAGGGCATTCAGTACTTC.